This T cell receptor (beta chain) was identified during a study of Tregs in tolerant kidney transplant recipients. Germline V gene sequence: CDR1 SGHTA, CDR2 FQGNSA. This CDR3 spans 15 amino acids. Germline trimming cut 3 bases from V and 7 bases from J; bases unmatched to any gene: 8. The table came from immunoSEQ multiplex PCR; TCRdb's copy has only in-frame clones and leaves some out. The profile shows approximately 50,000 clones, around 93% of them singletons. Recipients received nonmyeloablative bone marrow transplants from related graft donors, with transient mixed chimerism. This sequence was found in a human patient who received a combined kidney and bone marrow transplant. The graft donor may account for some of the T cells. This chain links TRBV7-2 with TRBJ2-1; TRBD2 agrees at 8 bases. The sample was CD8+ T cells from blood (PBMCs), taken 24 months after the transplant. CDR3 coding DNA: TGTGCCAGCAGCTTTACTAGCGGACCGATGAATGAGCAGTTCTTC. Protein sequence: CASSFTSGPMNEQFF. The complete variable domain, with remaining parts taken from reference TRBV7-2 and TRBJ2-1, reads GAGVSQSPSNKVTEKGKDVELRCDPISGHTALYWYRQSLGQGLEFLIYFQGNSAPDKSGLPSDRFSAERTGGSVSTLTIQRTQQEDSAVYLCASSFTSGPMNEQFFGPGTRLTVL.